The clone carrying this TCR beta chain came up once. These data come from a study of blood T cell repertoires in COVID-19. Turning to the study itself: Samples came from the United States, Italy and Spain, spanning acute and convalescent COVID-19. In each case, the material was cDNA or gDNA derived from T cells, B-cell-depleted T cells, or PBMCs.

Seattle patients were enrolled during active infection and followed longitudinally. Study processing details: Using reference gene primer amplification, nucleated cell counts were estimated. Data came from immunoSEQ multiplex PCR; TCRdb stores just in-frame clones and leaves some out. The V and J calls and clone size are taken from that table; D and trimming were inferred from the DNA. Among 200,000 to 250,000 clones listed, around 89% were seen once. V was pared by 5 bases and J by 2 bases, with 16 bases between. This CDR3 contains 17 residues. Germline V gene data show CDR1 as MDHEN and CDR2 as SYDVKM.

This chain joins TRBV28 and TRBJ2-6; D possibly corresponds to TRBD2 (5 bases). Source material: peripheral blood. This TCR was recovered from a man aged 25 to 40 with COVID-19, enrolled during active disease. CDR3 bases: TGTGCCAGCAGTGCTAGCTATTTGTACGCTGGGGCCAACGTCCTGACTTTC. The encoded protein is CASSASYLYAGANVLTF.